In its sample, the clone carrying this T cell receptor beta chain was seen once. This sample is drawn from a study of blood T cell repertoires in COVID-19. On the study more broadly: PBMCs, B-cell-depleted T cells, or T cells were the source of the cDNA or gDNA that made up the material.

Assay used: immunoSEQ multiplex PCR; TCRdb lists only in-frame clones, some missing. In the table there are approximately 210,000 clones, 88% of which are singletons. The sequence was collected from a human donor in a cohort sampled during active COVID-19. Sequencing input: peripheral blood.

The CDR3 DNA is TGTGCCAGCAGTTACTCGCGGGGGGCTTACGAGCAGTACTTC. It yields the protein CASSYSRGAYEQYF. The V gene is TRBV6-5, the J gene TRBJ2-7, with TRBD2 matching 8 bases. Germline-derived CDR1 and CDR2 are MNHEY and SVGAGI. The trim removed 0 bases at V and 4 bases at J, leaving 2 bases unmatched. CDR3 length: 14 residues.